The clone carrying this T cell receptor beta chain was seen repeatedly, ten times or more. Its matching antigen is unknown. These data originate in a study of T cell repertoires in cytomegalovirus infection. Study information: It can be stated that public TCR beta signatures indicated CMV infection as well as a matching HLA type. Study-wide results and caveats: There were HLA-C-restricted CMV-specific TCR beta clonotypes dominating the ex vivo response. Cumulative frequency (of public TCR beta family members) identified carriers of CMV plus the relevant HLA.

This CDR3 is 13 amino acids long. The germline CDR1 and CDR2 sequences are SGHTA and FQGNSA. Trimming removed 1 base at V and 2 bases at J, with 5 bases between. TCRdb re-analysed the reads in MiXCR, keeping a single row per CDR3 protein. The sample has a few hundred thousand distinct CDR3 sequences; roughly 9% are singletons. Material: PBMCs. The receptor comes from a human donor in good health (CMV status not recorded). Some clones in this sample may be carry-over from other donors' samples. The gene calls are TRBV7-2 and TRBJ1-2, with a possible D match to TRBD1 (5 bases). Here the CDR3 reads CASSLEGNYGYTF. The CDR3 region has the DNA TGTGCCAGCAGCTTAGAGGGGAACTATGGCTACACCTTC.